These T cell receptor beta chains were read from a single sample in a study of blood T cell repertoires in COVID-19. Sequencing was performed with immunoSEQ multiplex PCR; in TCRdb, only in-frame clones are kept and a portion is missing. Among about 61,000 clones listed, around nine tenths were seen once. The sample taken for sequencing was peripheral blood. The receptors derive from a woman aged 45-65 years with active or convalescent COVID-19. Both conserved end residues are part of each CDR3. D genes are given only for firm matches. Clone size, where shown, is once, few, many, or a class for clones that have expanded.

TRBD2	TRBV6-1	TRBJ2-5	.	TGTGCCAGCAGTGAAACTTATTCGACTAGCGGACAAGAGACCCAGTACTTC	CASSETYSTSGQETQYF
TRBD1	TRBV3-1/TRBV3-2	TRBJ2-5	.	TGTGCCAGCAGTCACCCGGACAGGGGGCAAGAGGAGACCCAGTACTTC	CASSHPDRGQEETQYF
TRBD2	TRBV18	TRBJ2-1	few	TGTGCCAGCTCACCCGGGACTAGCGGGAGGGCCGTCAATGAGCAGTTCTTC	CASSPGTSGRAVNEQFF
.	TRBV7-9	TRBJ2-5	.	TGTGCCAGCAGCACCGACAAGGTCTACCAAGAGACCCAGTACTTC	CASSTDKVYQETQYF
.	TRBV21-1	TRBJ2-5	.	TGTGCCAGCAGCAAAAATTGCGGGAGACTCCAAGAGACCCAGTACTTC	CASSKNCGRLQETQYF
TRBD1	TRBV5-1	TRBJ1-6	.	TGCGCCAGCAGCTTGGACTGGGACAGAAATAATTCACCCCTCCACTTT	CASSLDWDRNNSPLHF
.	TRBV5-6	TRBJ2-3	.	TGTGCCAGCAGCCAGCCGACTAGTTACAGCACAGATACGCAGTATTTT	CASSQPTSYSTDTQYF
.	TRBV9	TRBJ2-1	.	TGTGCCAGCAGCGTAGGGCACTACAATGAGCAGTTCTTC	CASSVGHYNEQFF
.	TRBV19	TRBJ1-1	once	TGTGCCACCTACGGAAGGGTCGGGGACACTGAAGCTTTCTTT	CATYGRVGDTEAFF
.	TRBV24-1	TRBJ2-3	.	TGTGCCACCAGTGATTCCGAGGGGGAGGGCCTGGGAAGCACAGATACGCAGTATTTT	CATSDSEGEGLGSTDTQYF
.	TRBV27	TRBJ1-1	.	TGTGCCAGCAGTTTGAGGTTGGAGGCGAGGGAGGCTTTCTTT	CASSLRLEAREAFF
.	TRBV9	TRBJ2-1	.	TGTGCCAGCCAAGCAGGGGACCCCTACAATGAGCAGTTCTTC	CASQAGDPYNEQFF
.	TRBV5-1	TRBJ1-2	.	TGCGCCAGCAGCTTGGACGCCCGCGACTATGGCTACACCTTC	CASSLDARDYGYTF
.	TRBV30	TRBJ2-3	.	TGTGCCTGGAGGGAAAGTTCAGGGGGGATCACAGATACGCAGTATTTT	CAWRESSGGITDTQYF
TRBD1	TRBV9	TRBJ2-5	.	TGTGCCAGCAGCGTAGATCAGGGGGACGAGACCCAGTACTTC	CASSVDQGDETQYF
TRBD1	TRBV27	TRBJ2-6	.	TGTGCCAGCAGCAGAGGGACAGCTGGGGCCAACGTCCTGACTTTC	CASSRGTAGANVLTF
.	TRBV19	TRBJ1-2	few	TGTGCCAGTAGTATAAGACAGGCTCCCTATGGCTACACCTTC	CASSIRQAPYGYTF
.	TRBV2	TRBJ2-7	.	TGTGCCAGCAGTGAAATTAGCGTGAGCTCCTACGAGCAGTACTTC	CASSEISVSSYEQYF
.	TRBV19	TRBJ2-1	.	TGTGCCAGTAGTTTCAGGGGTAATGAGCAGTTCTTC	CASSFRGNEQFF
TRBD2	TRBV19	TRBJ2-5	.	TGTGCCAGTAGCATAGTTTCAGCGGGAGGGAAAGAGACCCAGTACTTC	CASSIVSAGGKETQYF
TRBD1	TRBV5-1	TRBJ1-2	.	TGCGCCAGCAGCAAGGGACAGGGGGTTGGCTACACCTTC	CASSKGQGVGYTF
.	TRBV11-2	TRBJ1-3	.	TGTGCCAGCAGCTTAGTAACAGGGACCTCTGGAAACACCATATATTTT	CASSLVTGTSGNTIYF
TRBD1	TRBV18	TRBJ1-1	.	TGTGCCAGCTCACCACGTCTTGGGACAGACAACACTGAAGCTTTCTTT	CASSPRLGTDNTEAFF
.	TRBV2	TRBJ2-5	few	TGTGCCAGCAGTGAATTAGCGTCTTCCCAAGAGACCCAGTACTTC	CASSELASSQETQYF
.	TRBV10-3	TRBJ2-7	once	TGTGCCATCAGTCCTTTTGGTGGGCCCTTGAACTACGAGCAGTACTTC	CAISPFGGPLNYEQYF
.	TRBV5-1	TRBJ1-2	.	TGCGCCAGCAGCCGGGACTCCCGGGACTTCTATGGCTACACCTTC	CASSRDSRDFYGYTF
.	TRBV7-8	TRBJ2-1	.	TGTGCCAGCAGCTCCCAGGGATATTCCTACAATGAGCAGTTCTTC	CASSSQGYSYNEQFF
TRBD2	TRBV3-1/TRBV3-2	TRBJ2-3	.	TGTGCCAGCAGCCCCACTAGCGGGAGCACAGATACGCAGTATTTT	CASSPTSGSTDTQYF
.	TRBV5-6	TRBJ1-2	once	TGTGCCAGCCTAAGCTACGGAGGGTTACCGGGACCTTATGGCTACACCTTC	CASLSYGGLPGPYGYTF
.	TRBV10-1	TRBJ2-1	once	TGCGCCAGCAGTGAGTCGGGGAGCTACAATGAGCAGTTCTTC	CASSESGSYNEQFF
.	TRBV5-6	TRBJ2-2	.	TGTGCCAGCAGCTTGGCGGGTTATACCGGGGAGCTGTTTTTT	CASSLAGYTGELFF
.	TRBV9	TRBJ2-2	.	TGTGCCAGCAGCGTAGAAGCAGGGATGAACACCGGGGAGCTGTTTTTT	CASSVEAGMNTGELFF
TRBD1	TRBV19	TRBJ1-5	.	TGTGCCACTAATTACGGATCAGGGGGCTCCAATCAGCCCCAGCATTTT	CATNYGSGGSNQPQHF
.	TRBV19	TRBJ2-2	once	TGTGCCAGTAGTTTCCTCACCGGGGAGCTGTTTTTT	CASSFLTGELFF
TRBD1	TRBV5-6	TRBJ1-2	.	TGTGCCAGCACCGTAGACAGGGGGCACCACTATGGCTACACCTTC	CASTVDRGHHYGYTF
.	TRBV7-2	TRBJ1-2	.	TGTGCCAGCAGCTTAGCCGGGGTGGGCAACTATGGCTACACCTTC	CASSLAGVGNYGYTF
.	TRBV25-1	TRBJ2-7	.	TGTGCCAGCAGTGAAGCAGGCCTCTCCTACGAGCAGTACTTC	CASSEAGLSYEQYF
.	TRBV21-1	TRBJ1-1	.	TGTGCCAGCAGACCTCGATGGGCGAGTGAAGCTTTCTTT	CASRPRWASEAFF
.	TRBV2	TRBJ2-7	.	TGTGCCAGCACCAGGGGAAATCTCGCCTACGAGCAGTACTTC	CASTRGNLAYEQYF
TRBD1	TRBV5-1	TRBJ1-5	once	TGCGCCAGCAGCTTGTGGGGGACAGGTGATCAGCCCCAGCATTTT	CASSLWGTGDQPQHF
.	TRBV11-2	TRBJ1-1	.	TGTGCCAGCAACCCAGGGCGACAGAGGAACACTGAAGCTTTCTTT	CASNPGRQRNTEAFF
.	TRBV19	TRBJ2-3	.	TGTGCCAGTAGTATAGGAGGGGGGGGCCGCACAGATACGCAGTATTTT	CASSIGGGGRTDTQYF
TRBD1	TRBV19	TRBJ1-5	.	TGTGCCAGTAGTATTGCGGGACAGGGGGCATGGCAGCCCCAGCATTTT	CASSIAGQGAWQPQHF
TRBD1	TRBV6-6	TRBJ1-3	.	TGTGGAGCCAGCTTGGGACAGGGGGCTGGAAACACCATATATTTT	CGASLGQGAGNTIYF
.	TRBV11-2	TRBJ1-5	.	TGTGCCAGCAGCTTGCAGGGCTTCGGCAATCAGCCCCAGCATTTT	CASSLQGFGNQPQHF
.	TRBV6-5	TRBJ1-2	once	TGTGCCACACGCGTGGCAGGGGACTATGGCTACACCTTC	CATRVAGDYGYTF
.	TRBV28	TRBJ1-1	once	TGTGCCAGCAGTTTGGAGAGGGTTGAAGCTTTCTTT	CASSLERVEAFF
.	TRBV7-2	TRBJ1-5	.	TGTGCCAGCAGCCTCGAGAGCAATCAGCCCCAGCATTTT	CASSLESNQPQHF
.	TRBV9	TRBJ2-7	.	TGTGCCAGCAGCGGGGACACGGGGCAGTACTTC	CASSGDTGQYF
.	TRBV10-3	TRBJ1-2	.	TGTGCCATCAGTGAACAGGGCTATGGCTACACCTTC	CAISEQGYGYTF
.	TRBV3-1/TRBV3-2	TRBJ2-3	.	TGTGCCAGCAGCCAAGAGGCGGGCACAGATACGCAGTATTTT	CASSQEAGTDTQYF